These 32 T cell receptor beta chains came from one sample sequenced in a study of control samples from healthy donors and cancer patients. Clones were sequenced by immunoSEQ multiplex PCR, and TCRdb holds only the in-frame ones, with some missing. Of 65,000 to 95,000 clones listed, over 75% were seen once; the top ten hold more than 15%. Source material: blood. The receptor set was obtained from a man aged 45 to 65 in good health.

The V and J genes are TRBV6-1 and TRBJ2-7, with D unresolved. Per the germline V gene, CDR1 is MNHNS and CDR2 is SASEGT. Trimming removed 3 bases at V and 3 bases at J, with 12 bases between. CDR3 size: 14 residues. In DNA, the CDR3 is TGTGCCAGCAGTGAGGCCTCCCGTTTCTACGAGCAGTACTTC. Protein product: CASSEASRFYEQYF.

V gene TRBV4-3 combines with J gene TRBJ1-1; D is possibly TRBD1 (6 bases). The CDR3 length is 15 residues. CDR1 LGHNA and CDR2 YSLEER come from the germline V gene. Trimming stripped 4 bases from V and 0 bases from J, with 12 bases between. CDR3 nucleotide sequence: TGCGCCAGCAGCCCTCTGACAGGCTTGAACACTGAAGCTTTCTTT. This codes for CASSPLTGLNTEAFF.

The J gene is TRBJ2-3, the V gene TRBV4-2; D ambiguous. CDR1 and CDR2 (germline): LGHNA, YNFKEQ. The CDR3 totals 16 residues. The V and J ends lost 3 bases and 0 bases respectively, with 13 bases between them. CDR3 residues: CASSQQASSSTDTQYF. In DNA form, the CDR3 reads TGTGCCAGCAGCCAGCAAGCCTCCTCTAGCACAGATACGCAGTATTTT.

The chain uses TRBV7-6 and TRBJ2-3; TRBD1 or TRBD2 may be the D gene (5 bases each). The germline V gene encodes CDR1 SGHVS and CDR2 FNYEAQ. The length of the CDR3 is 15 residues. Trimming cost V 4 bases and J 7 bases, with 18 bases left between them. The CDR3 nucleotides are TGTGCCAGCAGCTCATCAGTGGGACCTACAAATACGCAGTATTTT. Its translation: CASSSSVGPTNTQYF.

CDR3 DNA: TGCAGCGTTGGGGCAGAACTTGGCGGTAATGAAAAACTGTTTTTT. It translates to CSVGAELGGNEKLFF. The chain employs TRBV29-1 and TRBJ1-4; D call uncertain. V was trimmed by 4 bases and J by 4 bases, leaving 16 bases between them. Germline V gene lookup returns CDR1 SQVTM and CDR2 ANQGSEA. This CDR3 is 15 amino acids long.

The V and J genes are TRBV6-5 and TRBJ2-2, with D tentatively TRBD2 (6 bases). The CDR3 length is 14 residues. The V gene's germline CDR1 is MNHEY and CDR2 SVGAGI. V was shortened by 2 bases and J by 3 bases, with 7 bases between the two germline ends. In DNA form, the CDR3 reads TGTGCCAGCAGTTACCGGGGGTACACCGGGGAGCTGTTTTTT. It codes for CASSYRGYTGELFF.

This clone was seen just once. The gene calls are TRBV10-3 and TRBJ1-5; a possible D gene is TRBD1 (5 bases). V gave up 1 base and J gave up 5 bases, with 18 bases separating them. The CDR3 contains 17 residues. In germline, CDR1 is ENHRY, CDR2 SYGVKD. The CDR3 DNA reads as TGTGCCATCAGTGAGTATATCGGCGACAGAATGGATCAGCCCCAGCATTTT. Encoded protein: CAISEYIGDRMDQPQHF.

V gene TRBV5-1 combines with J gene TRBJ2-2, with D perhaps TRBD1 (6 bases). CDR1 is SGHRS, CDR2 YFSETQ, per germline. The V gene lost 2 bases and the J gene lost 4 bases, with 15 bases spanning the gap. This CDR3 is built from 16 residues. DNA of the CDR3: TGCGCCAGCAGCTTACTGACAGGTTTTGCCACCGGGGAGCTGTTTTTT. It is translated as CASSLLTGFATGELFF.

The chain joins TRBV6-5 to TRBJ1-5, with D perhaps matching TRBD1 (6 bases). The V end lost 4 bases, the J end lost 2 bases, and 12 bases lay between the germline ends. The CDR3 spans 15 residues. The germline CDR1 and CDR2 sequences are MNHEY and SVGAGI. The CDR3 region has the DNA TGTGCCAGCAGTTCACAGGGATGGGGCAATCAGCCCCAGCATTTT. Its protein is CASSSQGWGNQPQHF.

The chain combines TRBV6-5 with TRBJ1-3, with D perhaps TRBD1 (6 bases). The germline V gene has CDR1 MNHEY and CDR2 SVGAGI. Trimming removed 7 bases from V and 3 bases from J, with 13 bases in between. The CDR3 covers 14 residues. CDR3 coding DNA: TGTGCCAGCACCCAGAACAGGGATGGAAACACCATATATTTT. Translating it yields CASTQNRDGNTIYF.

CDR3 DNA sequence: TGCGCCAGCAGCTTTATGGGGGGAGGGGCGACGCAAGGCTACACCTTC. Amino acid sequence: CASSFMGGGATQGYTF. The chain couples TRBV5-1 to TRBJ1-2; D is perhaps TRBD1 (5 bases). The CDR3 covers 16 residues. The V end was cut by 2 bases, the J end by 8 bases, with 22 bases between. CDR1 is SGHRS and CDR2 is YFSETQ in the germline V gene.

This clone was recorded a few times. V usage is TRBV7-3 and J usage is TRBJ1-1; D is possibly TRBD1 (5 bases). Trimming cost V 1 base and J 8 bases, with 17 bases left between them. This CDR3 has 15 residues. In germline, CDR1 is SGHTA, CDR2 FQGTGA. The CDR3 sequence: CASSLNPGSFSEAFF. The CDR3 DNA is TGTGCCAGCAGCTTAAACCCAGGGAGCTTTTCCGAAGCTTTCTTT.

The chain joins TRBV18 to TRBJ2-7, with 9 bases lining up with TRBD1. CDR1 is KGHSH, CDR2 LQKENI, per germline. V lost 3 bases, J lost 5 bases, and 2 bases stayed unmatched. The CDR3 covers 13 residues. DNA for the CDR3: TGTGCCAGCTCACCGGGACAGGGCGACGAGCAGTACGTC. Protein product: CASSPGQGDEQYV.

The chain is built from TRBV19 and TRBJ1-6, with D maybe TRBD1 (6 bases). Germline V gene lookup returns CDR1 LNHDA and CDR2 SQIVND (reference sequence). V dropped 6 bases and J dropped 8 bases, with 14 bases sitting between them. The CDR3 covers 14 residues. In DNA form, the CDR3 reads TGTGCCAGTAGCGCACTCAGGGGCCATTCACCCCTCCACTTT. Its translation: CASSALRGHSPLHF.

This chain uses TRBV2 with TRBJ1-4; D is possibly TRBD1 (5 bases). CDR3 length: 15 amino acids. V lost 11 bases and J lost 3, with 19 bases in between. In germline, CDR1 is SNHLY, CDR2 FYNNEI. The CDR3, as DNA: TGTGCCTCCCGATGGGCGGGGGATGCTAATGAAAAACTGTTTTTT. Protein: CASRWAGDANEKLFF.

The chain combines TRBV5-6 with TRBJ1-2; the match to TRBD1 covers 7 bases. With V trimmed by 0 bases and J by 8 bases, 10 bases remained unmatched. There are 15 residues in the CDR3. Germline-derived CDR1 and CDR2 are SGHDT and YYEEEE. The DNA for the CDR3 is TGTGCCAGCAGCTTGGGGGGGACAGATCAAAGCGGCTACACCTTC. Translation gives CASSLGGTDQSGYTF.

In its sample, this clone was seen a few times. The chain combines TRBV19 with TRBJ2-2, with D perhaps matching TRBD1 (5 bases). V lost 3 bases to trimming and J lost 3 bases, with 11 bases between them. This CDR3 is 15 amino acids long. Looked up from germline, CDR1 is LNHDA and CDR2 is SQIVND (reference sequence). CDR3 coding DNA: TGTGCCAGTAGTATTCAAGGGGTTGACACCGGGGAGCTGTTTTTT. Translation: CASSIQGVDTGELFF.

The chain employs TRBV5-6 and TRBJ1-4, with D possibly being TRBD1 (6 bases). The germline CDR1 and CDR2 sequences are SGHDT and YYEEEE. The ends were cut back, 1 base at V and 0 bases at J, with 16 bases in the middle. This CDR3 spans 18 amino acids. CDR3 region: CASSLFGDRTATNEKLFF. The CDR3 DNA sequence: TGTGCCAGCAGCTTGTTCGGAGACAGGACGGCAACTAATGAAAAACTGTTTTTT.

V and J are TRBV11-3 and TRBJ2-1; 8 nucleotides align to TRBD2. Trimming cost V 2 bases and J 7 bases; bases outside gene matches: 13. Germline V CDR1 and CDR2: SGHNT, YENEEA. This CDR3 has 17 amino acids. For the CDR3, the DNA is TGTGCCAGCAGCTTAACCTCCGGGGGCGGGAGGAAGAATGAGCAGTTCTTC. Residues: CASSLTSGGGRKNEQFF.

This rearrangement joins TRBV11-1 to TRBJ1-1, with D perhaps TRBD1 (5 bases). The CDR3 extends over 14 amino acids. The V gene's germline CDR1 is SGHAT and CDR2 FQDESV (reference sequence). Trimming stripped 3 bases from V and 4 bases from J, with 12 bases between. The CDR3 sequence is CASSLARVGTEAFF. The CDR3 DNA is TGTGCCAGCAGCTTGGCCAGGGTGGGCACTGAAGCTTTCTTT.

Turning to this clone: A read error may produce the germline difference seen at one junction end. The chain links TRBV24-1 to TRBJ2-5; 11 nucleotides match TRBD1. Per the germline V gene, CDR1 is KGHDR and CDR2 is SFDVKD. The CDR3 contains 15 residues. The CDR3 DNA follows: TGTGCCGCCAGTGATTCGGCGGGACAGGGGGATACCCAGTACTTC. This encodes CAASDSAGQGDTQYF.

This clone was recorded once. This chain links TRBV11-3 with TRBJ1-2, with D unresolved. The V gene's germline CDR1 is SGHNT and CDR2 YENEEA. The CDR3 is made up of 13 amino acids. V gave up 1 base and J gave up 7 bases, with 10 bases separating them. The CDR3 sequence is CASSLVARSGYTF. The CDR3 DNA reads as TGTGCCAGCAGCTTAGTTGCCAGGAGTGGCTACACCTTC. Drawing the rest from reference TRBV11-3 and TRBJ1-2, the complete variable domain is EAGVVQSPRYKIIEKKQPVAFWCNPISGHNTLYWYLQNLGQGPELLIRYENEEAVDDSQLPKDRFSAERLKGVDSTLKIQPAELGDSAVYLCASSLVARSGYTFGSGTRLTVV.

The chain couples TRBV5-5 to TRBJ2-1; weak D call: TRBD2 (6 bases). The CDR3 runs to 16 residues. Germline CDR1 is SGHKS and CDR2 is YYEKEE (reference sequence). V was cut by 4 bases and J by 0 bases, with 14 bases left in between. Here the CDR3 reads CASSPLSGFSYNEQFF. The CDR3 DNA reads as TGTGCCAGCAGCCCACTTAGCGGATTCTCCTACAATGAGCAGTTCTTC.

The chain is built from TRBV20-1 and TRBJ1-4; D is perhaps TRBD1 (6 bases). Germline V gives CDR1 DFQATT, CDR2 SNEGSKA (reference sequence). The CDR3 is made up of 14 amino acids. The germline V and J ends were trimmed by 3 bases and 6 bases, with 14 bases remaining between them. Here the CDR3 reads CSASRGGAYEKLFF. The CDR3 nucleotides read TGCAGTGCTAGTCGTGGGGGCGCCTATGAAAAACTGTTTTTT.

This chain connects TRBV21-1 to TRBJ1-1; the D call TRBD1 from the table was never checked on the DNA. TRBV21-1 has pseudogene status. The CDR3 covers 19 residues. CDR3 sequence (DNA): TGTGCCAGCAGTCGTCGATTAGGACAGGGTGGGTCGATGAACACTGAAGCTTTCTTT. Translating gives CASSRRLGQGGSMNTEAFF.

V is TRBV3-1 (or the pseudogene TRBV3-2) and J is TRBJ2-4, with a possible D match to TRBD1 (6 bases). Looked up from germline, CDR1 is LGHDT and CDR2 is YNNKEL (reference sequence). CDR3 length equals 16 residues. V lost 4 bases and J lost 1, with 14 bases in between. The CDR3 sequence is CASSPYRAGAKNIQYF. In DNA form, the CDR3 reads TGTGCCAGCAGCCCTTACAGGGCTGGGGCCAAAAACATTCAGTACTTC.

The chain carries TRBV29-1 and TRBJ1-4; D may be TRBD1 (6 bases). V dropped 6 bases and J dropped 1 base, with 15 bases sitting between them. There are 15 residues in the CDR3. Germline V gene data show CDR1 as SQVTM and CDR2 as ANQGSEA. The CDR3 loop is CSVAGGAGTNEKLFF. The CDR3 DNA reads TGCAGCGTCGCTGGGGGCGCGGGAACTAATGAAAAACTGTTTTTT.

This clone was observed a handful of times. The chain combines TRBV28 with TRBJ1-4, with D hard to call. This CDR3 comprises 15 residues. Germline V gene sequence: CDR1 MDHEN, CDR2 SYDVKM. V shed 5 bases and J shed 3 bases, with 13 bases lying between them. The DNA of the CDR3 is TGTGCCAGCAGTGTCGAAGCCGGGGCTAATGAAAAACTGTTTTTT. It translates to CASSVEAGANEKLFF.

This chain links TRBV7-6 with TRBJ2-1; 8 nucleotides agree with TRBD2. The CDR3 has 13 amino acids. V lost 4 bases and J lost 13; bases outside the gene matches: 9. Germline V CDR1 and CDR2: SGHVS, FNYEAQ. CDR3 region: CASSWDPGLDQFF. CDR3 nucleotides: TGTGCCAGCAGCTGGGACCCGGGACTAGATCAGTTCTTC.

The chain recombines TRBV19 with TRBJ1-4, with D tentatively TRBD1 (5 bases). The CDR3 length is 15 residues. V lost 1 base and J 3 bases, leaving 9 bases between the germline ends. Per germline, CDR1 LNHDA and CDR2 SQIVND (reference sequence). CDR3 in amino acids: CASSIAAGSNEKLFF. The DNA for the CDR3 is TGTGCCAGTAGTATAGCGGCAGGGTCTAATGAAAAACTGTTTTTT.

The CDR3 region is CASSSGLAGIPYEQYF. CDR3 DNA: TGTGCCAGCAGCTCCGGACTAGCGGGAATCCCCTACGAGCAGTACTTC. The chain links TRBV11-1 to TRBJ2-7; TRBD2 matches at 12 bases. The CDR3 runs to 16 residues. Germline V lookup: CDR1 SGHAT, CDR2 FQDESV (reference sequence). The junction had 6 bases not matched to a gene; V was cut back by 4 bases and J by 2 bases.

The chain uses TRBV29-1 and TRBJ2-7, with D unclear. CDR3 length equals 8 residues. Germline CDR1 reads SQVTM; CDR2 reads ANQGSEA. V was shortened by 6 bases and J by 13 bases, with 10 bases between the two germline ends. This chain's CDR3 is CSVRKSYV. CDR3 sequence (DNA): TGCAGCGTGAGAAAGTCCTACGTC.